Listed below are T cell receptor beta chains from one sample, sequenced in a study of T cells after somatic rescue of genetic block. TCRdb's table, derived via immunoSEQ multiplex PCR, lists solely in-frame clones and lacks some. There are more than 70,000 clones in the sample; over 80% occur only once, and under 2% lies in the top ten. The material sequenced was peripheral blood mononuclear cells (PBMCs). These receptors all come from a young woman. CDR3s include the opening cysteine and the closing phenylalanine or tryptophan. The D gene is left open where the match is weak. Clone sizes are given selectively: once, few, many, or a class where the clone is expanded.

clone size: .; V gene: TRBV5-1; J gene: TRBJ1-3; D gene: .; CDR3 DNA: TGCGCCAGCAGCTTGGGTTATAGGGACGCTGGAAACACCATATATTTT; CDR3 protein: CASSLGYRDAGNTIYF
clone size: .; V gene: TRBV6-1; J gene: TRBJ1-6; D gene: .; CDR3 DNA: TGTGCCAGCAGTGAAGACAGGCCCCCCAATTCACCCCTCCACTTT; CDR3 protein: CASSEDRPPNSPLHF
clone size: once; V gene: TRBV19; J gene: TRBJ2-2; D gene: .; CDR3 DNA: TGTGCCAGTAGTATAGCCTGGCAAAACACCGGGGAGCTGTTTTTT; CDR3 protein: CASSIAWQNTGELFF
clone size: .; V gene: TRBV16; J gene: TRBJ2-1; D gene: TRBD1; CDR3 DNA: TGTGCCAGCAGCCTATCCGGGACAGGGTACAATGAGCAGTTCTTC; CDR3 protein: CASSLSGTGYNEQFF
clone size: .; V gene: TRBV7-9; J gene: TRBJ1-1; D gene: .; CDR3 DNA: TGTGCCAGCGGTTCTGGGAACACTGAAGCTTTCTTT; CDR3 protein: CASGSGNTEAFF
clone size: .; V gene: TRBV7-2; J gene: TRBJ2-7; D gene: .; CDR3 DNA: TGTGCCAGCAGCACTATACCGGGACTCCAAAGATACGAGCAGTACTTC; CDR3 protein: CASSTIPGLQRYEQYF
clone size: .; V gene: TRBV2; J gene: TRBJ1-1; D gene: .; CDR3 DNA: TGTGCCAGCAGTGAACAGCTTCCGGGGGCAGGGGAGATGAACACTGAAGCTTTCTTT; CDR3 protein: CASSEQLPGAGEMNTEAFF
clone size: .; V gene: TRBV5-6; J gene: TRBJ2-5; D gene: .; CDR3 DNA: TGTGCCAGCACCCTCTCCCGGAGACAAGAGACCCAGTACTTC; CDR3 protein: CASTLSRRQETQYF
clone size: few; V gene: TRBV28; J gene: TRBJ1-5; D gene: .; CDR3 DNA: TGTGCCAGCAGTTTAGTGTCTCAGCCCCAGCATTTT; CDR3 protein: CASSLVSQPQHF
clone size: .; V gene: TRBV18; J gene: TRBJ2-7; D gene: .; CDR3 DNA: TGTGCCAGCTCACCAGCAGAATACGAGCAGTACTTC; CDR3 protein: CASSPAEYEQYF
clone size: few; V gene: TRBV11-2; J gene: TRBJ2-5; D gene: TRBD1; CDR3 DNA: TGTGCCAGCAGCTTGACCGACAGGGAATGGGAGACCCAGTACTTC; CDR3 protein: CASSLTDREWETQYF
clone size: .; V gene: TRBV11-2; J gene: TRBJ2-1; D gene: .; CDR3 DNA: TGTGCCAGCAGCTTAGGGGCAGCTGGAAACAATGAGCAGTTCTTC; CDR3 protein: CASSLGAAGNNEQFF
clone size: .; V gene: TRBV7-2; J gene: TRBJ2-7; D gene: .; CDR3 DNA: TGTGCCAGCCGGTGGGGAACCTCCTACGAGCAGTACTTC; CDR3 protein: CASRWGTSYEQYF
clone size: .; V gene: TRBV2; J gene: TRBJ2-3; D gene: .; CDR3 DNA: TGTGCCGGATCCCGGTATCCAGATACGCAGTATTTT; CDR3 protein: CAGSRYPDTQYF
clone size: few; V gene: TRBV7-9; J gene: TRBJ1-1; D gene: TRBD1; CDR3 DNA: TGTGCCAGCAGCCACCGACAGGGTACGAACACTGAAGCTTTCTTT; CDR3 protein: CASSHRQGTNTEAFF
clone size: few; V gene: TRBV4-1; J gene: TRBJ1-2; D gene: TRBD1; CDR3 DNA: TGCGCCAGCAGCCTCGGACAGGGAGACTATGGCTACACCTTC; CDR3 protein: CASSLGQGDYGYTF
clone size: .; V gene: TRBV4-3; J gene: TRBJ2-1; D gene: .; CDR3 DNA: TGCGCCAGCAGCCAGTTAAGCGGCCATGAGCAGTTCTTC; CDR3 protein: CASSQLSGHEQFF
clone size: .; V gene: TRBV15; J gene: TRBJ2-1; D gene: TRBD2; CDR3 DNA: TGTGCCACCAGCAGATTAGCGGGAGTCGGCTACAATGAGCAGTTCTTC; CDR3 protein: CATSRLAGVGYNEQFF
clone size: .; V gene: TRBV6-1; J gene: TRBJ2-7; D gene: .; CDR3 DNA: TGTGCCAGCAGTAGCAGGGGTCGGGGCTCCTACGAGCAGTACTTC; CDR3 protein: CASSSRGRGSYEQYF
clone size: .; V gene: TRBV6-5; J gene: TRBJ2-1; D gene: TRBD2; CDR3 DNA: TGTGCCAGCAGTGGGACTAGCGAGGGCAATGAGCAGTTCTTC; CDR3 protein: CASSGTSEGNEQFF
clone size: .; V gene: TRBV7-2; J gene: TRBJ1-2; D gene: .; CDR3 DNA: TGTGCCAGCAGCTTAGACGGTTATGGCTACACCTTC; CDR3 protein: CASSLDGYGYTF
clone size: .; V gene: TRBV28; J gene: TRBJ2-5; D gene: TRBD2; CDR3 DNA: TGTGCCAGCAGACACCGACTAGCGGGGGTGGCAGAGACCCAGTACTTC; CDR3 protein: CASRHRLAGVAETQYF
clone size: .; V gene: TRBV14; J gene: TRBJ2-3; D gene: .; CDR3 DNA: TGTGCCAGCAGCGCCCGGGGTAGAGATACGCAGTATTTT; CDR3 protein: CASSARGRDTQYF
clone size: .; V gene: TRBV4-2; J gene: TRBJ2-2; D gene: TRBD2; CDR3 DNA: TGTGCCAGCAGCCCGGCGGGGACTAGAGTCACCGGGGAGCTGTTTTTT; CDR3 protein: CASSPAGTRVTGELFF
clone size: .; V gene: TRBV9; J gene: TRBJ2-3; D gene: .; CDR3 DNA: TGTGCCAGCACGCGGGACTCCATCACAGATACGCAGTATTTT; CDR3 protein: CASTRDSITDTQYF
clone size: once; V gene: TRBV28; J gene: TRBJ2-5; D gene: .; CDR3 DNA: TGTGCCAGCAGTAATGACAGGACCCCCTGGAGAGCCCAGTACTTC; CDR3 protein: CASSNDRTPWRAQYF
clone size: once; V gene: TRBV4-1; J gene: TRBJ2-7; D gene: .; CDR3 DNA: TGCGCCAGCAGCCAAGATGCGTTTGGGGTAGCGCAAACCTACGAGCAGTACTTC; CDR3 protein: CASSQDAFGVAQTYEQYF
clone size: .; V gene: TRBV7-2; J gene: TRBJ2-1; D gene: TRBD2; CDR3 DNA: TGTGCCAGCAGCTTAGTAGGACTAGCGGGGTTGAGCTCCTACAATGAGCAGTTCTTC; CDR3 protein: CASSLVGLAGLSSYNEQFF
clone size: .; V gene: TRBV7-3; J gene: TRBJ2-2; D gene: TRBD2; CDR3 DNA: TGTGCCAGCAGCAAGGGGACTAGCGGGAGTACCGGGGAGCTGTTTTTT; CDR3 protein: CASSKGTSGSTGELFF
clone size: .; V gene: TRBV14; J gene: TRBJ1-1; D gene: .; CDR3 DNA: TGTGCCAGCAGCCAATGGGAGAACACTGAAGCTTTCTTT; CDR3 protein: CASSQWENTEAFF